This is a list of T cell receptor beta chains from one sample in a study of response to subunit inactivated influenza vaccine. In TCRdb, the RT-PCR reads were re-called with MiXCR into one record per CDR3 protein. The sample records 600,000 to 850,000 distinct CDR3 sequences, approximately 14% being singletons. Specimen: PBMCs from blood, collected 14 to 15 days before vaccination. Receptors were obtained from a man between 50 and 59 years old who received an inactivated influenza vaccine. The conserved cysteine and the conserved F or W are not part of the CDR3 here.

J | V | CDR3
TRBJ1-3 | TRBV28 | ASSSSSPVGTGNTIY
TRBJ1-5 | TRBV6-5 | ASSYSVGGNQPQH
TRBJ2-7 | TRBV27 | ASSSGTSPESEQY
TRBJ2-7 | TRBV5-1 | ASSLVWGATAEQY
TRBJ2-5 | TRBV7-2 | ASSLGGVKGTQY
TRBJ1-2 | TRBV27 | ASSPQKGQGSSYT
TRBJ2-7 | TRBV6-2/TRBV6-3 | ASSGDGTYEQY
TRBJ2-3 | TRBV10-3 | AISESGLAIRPGDTQY
TRBJ1-6 | TRBV10-3 | AISESPRQPLH
TRBJ1-1 | TRBV14 | ASSQGRGRYTEAF
TRBJ2-3 | TRBV20-1 | SASSGLAGDKDTQY